These T cell receptor beta chains were read from a single sample in a study of T-cell memory formation after mild COVID-19. TCRdb itself ran the 5' RACE reads through MiXCR, one entry per CDR3 protein. Among roughly 600,000 distinct CDR3 sequences, roughly 17% were seen once, and the ten largest hold more than 10%. The sequenced sample was PBMCs or a T cell subset sorted from them (not recorded which). The receptors originated from an adult woman who had mild COVID-19 (a few samples of this study predate the infection). Cell type and time point are not known. CDR3s include the opening cysteine and the closing phenylalanine or tryptophan. Each record gives: D gene, V gene, J gene, clone size, CDR3 DNA, CDR3 protein. D genes are given only for firm matches. Rows give clone size only sometimes, using once, few, many, or a class for an expanded clone.

D: TRBD1
V: TRBV27
J: TRBJ1-2
size: NA
DNA: TGTGCCAGCAGGGACAGGGCTTCCAATGGCTACACCTTC
CDR3: CASRDRASNGYTF

D: NA
V: TRBV12-3/TRBV12-4
J: TRBJ1-2
size: many
DNA: TGTGCCAGCAGCCTTCGGCCTAACTATGGCTACACCTTC
CDR3: CASSLRPNYGYTF

D: NA
V: TRBV5-1
J: TRBJ1-1
size: NA
DNA: TGCGCCAGCAGCTTCATTGGGCTTCAGAACACTGAAGCTTTCTTT
CDR3: CASSFIGLQNTEAFF

D: TRBD2
V: TRBV9
J: TRBJ2-7
size: NA
DNA: TGTGCCAGCAGCGTAGATGGGAGGGTCTCCTACGAGCAGTACTTC
CDR3: CASSVDGRVSYEQYF

D: NA
V: TRBV20-1
J: TRBJ2-7
size: NA
DNA: TGCAGTGCTGCCCCCCGGGACGGCTACGAGCAGTACTTC
CDR3: CSAAPRDGYEQYF

D: NA
V: TRBV6-5
J: TRBJ1-4
size: few
DNA: TGTGCCAGCAGTTACAGCAGGACCCATGAAAAACTGTTTTTT
CDR3: CASSYSRTHEKLFF

D: NA
V: TRBV7-2
J: TRBJ1-2
size: few
DNA: TGTGCCAGCAGCCGTCCCCCAGGATATGGCTACACCTTC
CDR3: CASSRPPGYGYTF

D: TRBD1
V: TRBV7-6
J: TRBJ1-1
size: few
DNA: TGTGCCAGCAGCGCGGCCGGGACAGGGAGGGACACTGAAGCTTTCTTT
CDR3: CASSAAGTGRDTEAFF

D: NA
V: TRBV5-1
J: TRBJ2-3
size: NA
DNA: TGCGCCAGCAGTGCGACTACACCCACAGATACGCAGTATTTT
CDR3: CASSATTPTDTQYF

D: NA
V: TRBV3-1
J: TRBJ2-1
size: few
DNA: TGTGCCAGCAGCCTGGACTACCTGGCGTACAATGAGCAGTTCTTC
CDR3: CASSLDYLAYNEQFF

D: NA
V: TRBV12-3/TRBV12-4
J: TRBJ1-3
size: NA
DNA: TGTGCCAGCAGATTCCGCCCACCCTCTGGAAACACCATATATTTT
CDR3: CASRFRPPSGNTIYF